These 22 T cell receptor beta chains came from one sample sequenced in a study of identical twins (dated by TCRdb to the mid-2010s). Library method: 5' RACE. Sequencer: Illumina HiSeq 2000. TCRdb trimmed the raw reads at Q25, called clones with MiXCR and kept productive beta chains. One record per CDR3 amino acid sequence lists the most common genes and DNA. The sample table contains under 500,000 distinct CDR3 sequences; only one count was recorded for 14% of them. Approximately 0.9% of the sample rests with the top ten. This sample was also put to use in a study of yellow fever vaccine responses in identical twins.

The sample comprised CD4+ T cells sorted from blood. The receptor set was obtained from a woman between 18 and 29 years old in good health.

This clonotype was found a few times. The genes are TRBV6-1 and TRBJ2-1, with 10 nucleotides matching TRBD2. The CDR3 is 19 amino acids. CDR1 and CDR2 from the germline V gene are MNHNS and SASEGT. V lost 7 bases, J lost 0 bases, and 15 bases stayed unmatched. This CDR3 is CASTLLTSGPMSSYNEQFF. The CDR3 DNA reads as TGTGCCAGCACTCTTTTGACTAGCGGGCCGATGAGCTCCTACAATGAGCAGTTCTTC.

This clonotype was seen a handful of times. The V gene is TRBV5-6, the J gene TRBJ2-1, with D possibly being TRBD1 (6 bases). The CDR3 extends over 13 amino acids. Germline CDR1 reads SGHDT; CDR2 reads YYEEEE. V was cut by 2 bases and J by 7 bases, with 10 bases left in between. The CDR3 loop is CASSFQGRNEQFF. CDR3 DNA sequence: TGTGCCAGCAGCTTTCAGGGGCGGAATGAGCAGTTCTTC.

This clonotype was seen at least ten times. The chain combines TRBV28 with TRBJ1-1, with D perhaps matching TRBD1 (6 bases). Trimming removed 3 bases at V and 11 bases at J, with 13 bases between. Germline V gene sequence: CDR1 MDHEN, CDR2 SYDVKM. There are 12 residues in the CDR3. The CDR3 reads CASSFPNRDAFF. The CDR3 coding sequence is TGTGCCAGCAGTTTCCCTAACAGGGATGCTTTCTTT.

CDR3 sequence (DNA): TGTGCCAGCAGTACGGGACTAGACGCTAGCACAGATACGCAGTATTTT. Protein sequence: CASSTGLDASTDTQYF. This chain uses TRBV5-5 with TRBJ2-3; TRBD2 agrees at 8 bases. The germline CDR1 and CDR2 sequences are SGHKS and YYEKEE (reference sequence). Germline trimming cut 5 bases from V and 0 bases from J; bases unmatched to any gene: 8. The CDR3 extends over 16 amino acids.

This clonotype was found a few times. V is TRBV4-1 and J is TRBJ2-7; TRBD2 aligns across 11 bases. The V gene's germline CDR1 is MGHRA and CDR2 YSYEKL. The CDR3 has 17 residues. Trimming at V came to 3 bases and at J to 2 bases, leaving 9 bases not matched to a gene. CDR3 DNA: TGCGCCAGCAGCCAGAGGGTACTAGCGGGAGCCCCCTACGAGCAGTACTTC. Amino acid sequence: CASSQRVLAGAPYEQYF.

The CDR3 DNA is TGTGCCAGCAGTCAATCTACCGGGACTATAGTTTCCAATGAGCAGTTCTTC. Its translation is CASSQSTGTIVSNEQFF. V usage is TRBV11-2 and J usage is TRBJ2-1; 7 bases agree with TRBD2. V lost 6 bases and J lost 6; bases outside the gene matches: 17. The CDR3 is made up of 17 amino acids. Germline values: CDR1 SGHAT, CDR2 FQNNGV.

This clonotype was found many times. This chain links TRBV7-2 with TRBJ2-3; 9 positions match TRBD2. V shed 5 bases and J 3 bases; nucleotides not matched to a gene: 6. The CDR3 sequence is 15 residues long. Germline-derived CDR1 and CDR2 are SGHTA and FQGNSA. CDR3 nucleotides: TGTGCCAGCAGCATCAGCGGGGGGAGGACAGATACGCAGTATTTT. This sequence encodes CASSISGGRTDTQYF.

This clonotype occurred a few times. This chain links TRBV7-8 with TRBJ2-7; D not certain. The CDR3 totals 12 residues. Trimming cost V 2 bases and J 6 bases, with 8 bases left between them. Germline V gene lookup returns CDR1 SGHVS and CDR2 FQNEAQ. The CDR3: CASSLIYGEQYF. CDR3 nucleotide sequence: TGTGCCAGCAGCTTAATTTACGGCGAGCAGTACTTC.

The chain has TRBV7-2 and TRBJ2-7, with 9 bases fitting TRBD1. CDR3 length: 16 residues. V dropped 0 bases and J dropped 1; count of bases not matched to a gene: 4. CDR1 and CDR2 (germline): SGHTA, FQGNSA. The CDR3 nucleotides are TGTGCCAGCAGCTTAGCGACCGGGACAGGGTCCTACGAGCAGTACTTC. Its protein product is CASSLATGTGSYEQYF.

This clonotype was counted between two and nine times. CDR3: CSASGTGDGYEQYF. The CDR3 DNA reads TGCAGTGCTAGCGGGACAGGGGATGGGTACGAGCAGTACTTC. V usage is TRBV20-1 and J usage is TRBJ2-7; 10 nucleotides match TRBD1. V trimming: 3 bases; J trimming: 4 bases; junction bases outside the gene matches: 6. CDR1 DFQATT and CDR2 SNEGSKA come from the germline V gene (reference sequence). The CDR3 is 14 residues long.

V gene TRBV2 combines with J gene TRBJ1-2; D perhaps matches TRBD1 (5 bases). The V end lost 5 bases, the J end lost 4 bases, and 17 bases lay between the germline ends. The CDR3 runs to 15 residues. CDR1 SNHLY and CDR2 FYNNEI come from the germline V gene. Here the CDR3 DNA reads TGTGCCAGCAGTAGGGACGGCATTTCTATCTATGGCTACACCTTC. Translation gives CASSRDGISIYGYTF.

This chain links TRBV2 with TRBJ2-4, with D perhaps TRBD2 (6 bases). Trimming cost V 2 bases and J 8 bases, with 10 bases left between them. This CDR3 comprises 13 residues. Germline loops: CDR1 SNHLY, CDR2 FYNNEI. CDR3 sequence: CASSEREVYIQYF. The CDR3 DNA follows: TGTGCCAGCAGTGAAAGGGAGGTGTACATTCAGTACTTC. The whole variable domain, remainder taken from reference TRBV2 and TRBJ2-4, is EPEVTQTPSHQVTQMGQEVILRCVPISNHLYFYWYRQILGQKVEFLVSFYNNEISEKSEIFDDQFSVERPDGSNFTLKIRSTKLEDSAMYFCASSEREVYIQYFGAGTRLSVL.

The sample holds a few counts of this clonotype. The genes are TRBV5-6 and TRBJ2-7; 9 nucleotides align to TRBD2. Germline assignment: CDR1 SGHDT and CDR2 YYEEEE. Losses at the gene ends were 2 bases for V and 6 bases for J; bases not matched to a gene: 15. This CDR3 comprises 17 residues. DNA of the CDR3: TGTGCCAGCAGCTTAATAGCGGGGGCGCCCCAAGCCTCCGAGCAGTACTTC. It specifies CASSLIAGAPQASEQYF.

This clonotype was counted only a few times. This rearrangement joins TRBV3-1 to TRBJ2-7; D is ambiguous. This CDR3 is 13 amino acids long. V shed 5 bases and J shed 4 bases, with 12 bases lying between them. Looked up from germline, CDR1 is LGHDT and CDR2 is YNNKEL (reference sequence). This CDR3 is CASSSDGLYEQYF. CDR3 DNA: TGTGCCAGCAGCTCAGACGGGTTATACGAGCAGTACTTC.

The chain links TRBV12-3 or TRBV12-4 to TRBJ2-3; 7 nucleotides line up with TRBD1. J lost 1 base, V lost 2 bases, and 12 bases had no gene match. This CDR3 has 18 residues. This CDR3 reads CASSLQGSGGTGTDTQYF. The CDR3 DNA reads TGTGCCAGCAGTTTACAGGGTTCAGGGGGTACAGGCACAGATACGCAGTATTTT.

The J gene is TRBJ2-3, the V gene TRBV15, with D hard to call. Trimming took off 0 bases at V and 0 bases at J, with 7 bases between the two ends. The germline V gene encodes CDR1 LNHNV and CDR2 YYDKDF (reference sequence). The CDR3 extends over 15 amino acids. CDR3 nucleotides: TGTGCCACCAGCAGAGATCCCAGGAGCACAGATACGCAGTATTTT. It encodes CATSRDPRSTDTQYF.

V gene TRBV5-1 combines with J gene TRBJ2-1; D is tentatively TRBD1 or TRBD2 (5 bases each). Germline V gene lookup returns CDR1 SGHRS and CDR2 YFSETQ. There are 14 residues in the CDR3. The V end lost 0 bases, the J end lost 8 bases, and 12 bases lay between the germline ends. This CDR3 is CASSLERGHYEQFF. CDR3 nucleotide sequence: TGCGCCAGCAGCTTGGAACGGGGCCACTATGAGCAGTTCTTC.

This chain uses TRBV29-1 with TRBJ2-1; D gene uncertain. CDR1 SQVTM and CDR2 ANQGSEA come from the germline V gene. The CDR3 consists of 11 residues. Trimming removed 4 bases from V and 13 bases from J, with 14 bases in between. CDR3 sequence reads: CSVGLLGGQFF. In DNA form, the CDR3 reads TGCAGCGTTGGGTTGTTGGGTGGCCAGTTCTTC.

This chain uses TRBV19 with TRBJ2-4; perhaps TRBD2 as D (5 bases). CDR1 and CDR2 from the germline V gene are LNHDA and SQIVND (reference sequence). This CDR3 has 15 amino acids. Trimming stripped 3 bases from V and 0 bases from J, with 9 bases between. For the CDR3, the DNA is TGTGCCAGTAGTATCGGCGGACTAGCCAAAAACATTCAGTACTTC. It specifies CASSIGGLAKNIQYF.

This clonotype was observed a handful of times. This chain uses TRBV7-9 with TRBJ2-7; D is perhaps TRBD2 (5 bases). Germline V gives CDR1 SEHNR, CDR2 FQNEAQ (reference sequence). Trimming removed 8 bases from V and 4 bases from J, with 12 bases in between. This CDR3 spans 12 amino acids. Here the CDR3 DNA reads TGTGCCAGCGAGAGGGCTAGTTACGAGCAGTACTTC. Translation: CASERASYEQYF.

Here the CDR3 DNA reads TGTGCCAGTAAGGCCAGGGGATTGGACGAGCAGTACTTC. This encodes CASKARGLDEQYF. The chain links TRBV19 to TRBJ2-7; D possibly corresponds to TRBD1 (6 bases). The CDR3 is made up of 13 amino acids. V shed 7 bases and J shed 5 bases, with 15 bases lying between them. Per germline, CDR1 LNHDA and CDR2 SQIVND (reference sequence).

There are many counts of this clonotype. The chain uses TRBV12-3 or TRBV12-4 and TRBJ2-1; D is unclear. V shed 2 bases and J shed 0 bases, with 5 bases lying between them. The CDR3 extends over 14 amino acids. The CDR3, as DNA: TGTGCCAGCAGTTTATCCCTCTCCTACAATGAGCAGTTCTTC. Protein sequence: CASSLSLSYNEQFF.